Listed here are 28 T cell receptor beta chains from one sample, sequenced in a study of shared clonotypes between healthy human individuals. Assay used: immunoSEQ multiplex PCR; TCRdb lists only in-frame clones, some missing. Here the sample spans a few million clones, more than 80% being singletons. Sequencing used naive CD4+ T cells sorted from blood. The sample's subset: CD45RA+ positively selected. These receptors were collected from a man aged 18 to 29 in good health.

CDR3 protein: CAWSMVAGVQEELFF. CDR3 nucleotide sequence: TGTGCCTGGAGTATGGTGGCGGGAGTTCAAGAGGAGCTGTTTTTT. J is TRBJ2-2 and V is TRBV30; 7 bases map to TRBD2. The germline V gene encodes CDR1 GTSNPN and CDR2 SVGIG (reference sequence). The CDR3 runs to 15 residues. V gave up 2 bases and J gave up 10 bases; unmatched junction bases: 13.

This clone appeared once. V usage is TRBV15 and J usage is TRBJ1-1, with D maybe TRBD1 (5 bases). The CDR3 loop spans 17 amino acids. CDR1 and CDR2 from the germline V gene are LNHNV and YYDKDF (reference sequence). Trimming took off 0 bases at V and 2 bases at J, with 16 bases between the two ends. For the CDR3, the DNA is TGTGCCACCAGCAGAGATCAGGCCGGAGGACATAACACTGAAGCTTTCTTT. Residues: CATSRDQAGGHNTEAFF.

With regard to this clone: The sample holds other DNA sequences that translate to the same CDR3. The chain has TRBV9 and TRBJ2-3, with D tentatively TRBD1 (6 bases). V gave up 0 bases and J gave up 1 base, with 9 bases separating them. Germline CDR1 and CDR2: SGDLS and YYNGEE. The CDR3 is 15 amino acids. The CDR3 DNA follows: TGTGCCAGCAGCGTAGTGGGGGCAGGCACAGATACGCAGTATTTT. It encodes CASSVVGAGTDTQYF.

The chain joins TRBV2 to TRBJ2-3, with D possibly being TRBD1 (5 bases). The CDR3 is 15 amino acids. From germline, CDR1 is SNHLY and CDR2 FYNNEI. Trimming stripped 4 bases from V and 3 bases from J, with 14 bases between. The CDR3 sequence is CASSGSGKRTDTQYF. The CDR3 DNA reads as TGTGCCAGCAGTGGGTCAGGGAAGAGGACAGATACGCAGTATTTT.

The chain's CDR3 is CASSLLGIGAAQETQYF. The CDR3 nucleotides read TGTGCCAGCAGTTTATTAGGGATTGGGGCAGCTCAAGAGACCCAGTACTTC. V gene TRBV28 combines with J gene TRBJ2-5; possible D gene TRBD1, 5 bases. V was clipped by 1 base and J by 2 bases, with 17 bases between them. Looked up from germline, CDR1 is MDHEN and CDR2 is SYDVKM. The CDR3 runs to 17 residues. The variable domain in full, completed from reference TRBV28 and TRBJ2-5, reads DVKVTQSSRYLVKRTGEKVFLECVQDMDHENMFWYRQDPGLGLRLIYFSYDVKMKEKGDIPEGYSVSREKKERFSLILESASTNQTSMYLCASSLLGIGAAQETQYFGPGTRLLVL.

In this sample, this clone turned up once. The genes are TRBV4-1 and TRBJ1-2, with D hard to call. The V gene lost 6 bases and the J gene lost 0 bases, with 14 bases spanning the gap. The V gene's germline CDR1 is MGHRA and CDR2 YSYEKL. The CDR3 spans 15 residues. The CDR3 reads CASSPPWIANYGYTF. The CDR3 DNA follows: TGCGCCAGCAGTCCCCCTTGGATAGCTAACTATGGCTACACCTTC.

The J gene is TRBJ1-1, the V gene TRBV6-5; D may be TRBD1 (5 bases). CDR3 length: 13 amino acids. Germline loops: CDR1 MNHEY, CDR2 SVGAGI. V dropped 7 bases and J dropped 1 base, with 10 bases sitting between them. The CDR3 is CASTRQRNTEAFF. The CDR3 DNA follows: TGTGCCAGCACCCGACAGAGGAACACTGAAGCTTTCTTT.

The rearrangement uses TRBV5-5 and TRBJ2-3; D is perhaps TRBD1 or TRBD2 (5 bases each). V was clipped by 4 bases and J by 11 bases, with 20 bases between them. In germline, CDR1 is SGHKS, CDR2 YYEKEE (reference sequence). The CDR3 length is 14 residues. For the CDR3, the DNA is TGTGCCAGCAGCACCTGGGACCTAGGCAAGCGGCAGTATTTT. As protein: CASSTWDLGKRQYF. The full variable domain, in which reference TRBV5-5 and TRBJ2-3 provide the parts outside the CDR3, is DAGVTQSPTHLIKTRGQQVTLRCSPISGHKSVSWYQQVLGQGPQFIFQYYEKEERGRGNFPDRFSARQFPNYSSELNVNALLLGDSALYLCASSTWDLGKRQYFGPGTRLTVL.

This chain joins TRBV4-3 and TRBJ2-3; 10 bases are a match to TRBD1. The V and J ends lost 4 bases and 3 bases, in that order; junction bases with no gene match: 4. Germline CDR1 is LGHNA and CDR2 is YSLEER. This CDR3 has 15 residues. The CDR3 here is CASSLEGQGTDTQYF. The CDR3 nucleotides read TGCGCCAGCAGCCTAGAGGGACAGGGGACAGATACGCAGTATTTT.

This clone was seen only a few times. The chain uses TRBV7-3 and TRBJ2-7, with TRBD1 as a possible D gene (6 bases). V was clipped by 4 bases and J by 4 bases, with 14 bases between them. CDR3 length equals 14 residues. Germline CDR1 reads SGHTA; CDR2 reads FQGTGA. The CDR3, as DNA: TGTGCCAGCAGCTCCACTGGACAGAGTTACGAGCAGTACTTC. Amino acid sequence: CASSSTGQSYEQYF.

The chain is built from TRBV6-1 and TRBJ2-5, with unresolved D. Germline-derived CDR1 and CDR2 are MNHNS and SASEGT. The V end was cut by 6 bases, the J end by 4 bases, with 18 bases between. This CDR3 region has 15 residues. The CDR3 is CASSPVAVVGETQYF. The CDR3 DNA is TGTGCCAGCAGCCCAGTGGCAGTCGTCGGAGAGACCCAGTACTTC.

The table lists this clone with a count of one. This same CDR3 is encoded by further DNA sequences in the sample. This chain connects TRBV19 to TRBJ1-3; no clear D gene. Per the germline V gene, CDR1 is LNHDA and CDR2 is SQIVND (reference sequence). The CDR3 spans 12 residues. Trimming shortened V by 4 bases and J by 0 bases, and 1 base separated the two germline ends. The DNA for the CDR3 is TGTGCCAGTAGTACCTCTGGAAACACCATATATTTT. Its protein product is CASSTSGNTIYF.

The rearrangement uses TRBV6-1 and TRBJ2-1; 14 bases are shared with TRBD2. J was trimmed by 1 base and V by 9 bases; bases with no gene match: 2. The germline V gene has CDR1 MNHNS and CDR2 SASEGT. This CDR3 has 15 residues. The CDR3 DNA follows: TGTGCCAGTCGGACTAGCGGGGGGTCCTACAATGAGCAGTTCTTC. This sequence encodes CASRTSGGSYNEQFF.

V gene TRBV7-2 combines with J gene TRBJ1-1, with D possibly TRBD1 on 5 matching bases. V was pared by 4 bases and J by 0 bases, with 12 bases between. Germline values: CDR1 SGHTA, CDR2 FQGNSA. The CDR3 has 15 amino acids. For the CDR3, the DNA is TGTGCCAGCAGCTCCTTCCTGGGGCTGAACACTGAAGCTTTCTTT. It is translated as CASSSFLGLNTEAFF.

This CDR3 reads CAWSVAGGSDTQYF. In DNA form, the CDR3 reads TGTGCCTGGAGTGTCGCGGGAGGGTCAGATACGCAGTATTTT. The chain carries TRBV30 and TRBJ2-3; TRBD2 agrees at 9 bases. J was trimmed by 4 bases and V by 0 bases; bases with no gene match: 2. This CDR3 region has 14 residues. The V gene's germline CDR1 is GTSNPN and CDR2 SVGIG (reference sequence).

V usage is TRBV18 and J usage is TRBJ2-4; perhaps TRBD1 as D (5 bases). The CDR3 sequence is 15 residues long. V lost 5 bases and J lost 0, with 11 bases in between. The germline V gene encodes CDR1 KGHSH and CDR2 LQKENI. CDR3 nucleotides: TGTGCCAGCTCATCACGACAGATAGCCAAAAACATTCAGTACTTC. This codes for CASSSRQIAKNIQYF.

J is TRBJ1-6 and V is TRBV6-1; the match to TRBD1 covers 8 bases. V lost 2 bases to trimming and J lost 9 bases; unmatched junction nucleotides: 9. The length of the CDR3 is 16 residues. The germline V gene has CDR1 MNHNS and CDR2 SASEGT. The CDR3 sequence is CASSEMEDRVGSPLHF. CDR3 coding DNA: TGTGCCAGCAGTGAAATGGAGGACAGGGTTGGTTCACCCCTCCACTTT.

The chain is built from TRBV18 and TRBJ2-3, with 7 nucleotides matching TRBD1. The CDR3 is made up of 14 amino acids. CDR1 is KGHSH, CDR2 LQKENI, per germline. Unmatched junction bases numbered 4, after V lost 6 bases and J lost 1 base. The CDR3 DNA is TGTGCCAGCTCGATCGGACAGGGCACAGATACGCAGTATTTT. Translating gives CASSIGQGTDTQYF. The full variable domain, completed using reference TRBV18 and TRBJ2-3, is NAGVMQNPRHLVRRRGQEARLRCSPMKGHSHVYWYRQLPEEGLKFMVYLQKENIIDESGMPKERFSAEFPKEGPSILRIQQVVRGDSAAYFCASSIGQGTDTQYFGPGTRLTVL.

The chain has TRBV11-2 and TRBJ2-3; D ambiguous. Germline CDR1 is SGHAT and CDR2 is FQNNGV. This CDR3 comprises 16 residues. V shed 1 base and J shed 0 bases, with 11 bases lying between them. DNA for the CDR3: TGTGCCAGCAGCTTAGTTGGTCGGGTTAGCACAGATACGCAGTATTTT. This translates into CASSLVGRVSTDTQYF.

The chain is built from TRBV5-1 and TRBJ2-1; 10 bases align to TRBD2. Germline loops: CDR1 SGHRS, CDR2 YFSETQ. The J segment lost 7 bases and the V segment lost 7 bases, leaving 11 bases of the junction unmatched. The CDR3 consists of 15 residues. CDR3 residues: CASGATGLASNEQFF. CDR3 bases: TGCGCCAGCGGGGCCACGGGACTAGCGAGTAATGAGCAGTTCTTC. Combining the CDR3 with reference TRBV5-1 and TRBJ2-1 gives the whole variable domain KAGVTQTPRYLIKTRGQQVTLSCSPISGHRSVSWYQQTPGQGLQFLFEYFSETQRNKGNFPGRFSGRQFSNSRSEMNVSTLELGDSALYLCASGATGLASNEQFFGPGTRLTVL.

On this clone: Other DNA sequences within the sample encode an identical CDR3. The chain's CDR3 is CASSGGYGYTF. The CDR3, as DNA: TGTGCCAGCTCAGGGGGCTATGGCTACACCTTC. V gene TRBV6-5 combines with J gene TRBJ1-2, with TRBD1 matching over 7 bases. J lost 4 bases, V lost 8 bases, and 1 base had no gene match. The germline gives CDR1 MNHEY, CDR2 SVGAGI. The CDR3 is made up of 11 amino acids.

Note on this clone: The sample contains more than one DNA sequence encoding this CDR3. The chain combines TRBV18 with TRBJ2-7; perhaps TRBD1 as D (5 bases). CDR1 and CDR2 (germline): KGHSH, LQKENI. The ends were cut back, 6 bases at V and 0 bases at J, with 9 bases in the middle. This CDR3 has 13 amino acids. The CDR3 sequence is CASSPDSSYEQYF. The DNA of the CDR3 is TGTGCCAGCTCGCCAGACAGCTCCTACGAGCAGTACTTC.

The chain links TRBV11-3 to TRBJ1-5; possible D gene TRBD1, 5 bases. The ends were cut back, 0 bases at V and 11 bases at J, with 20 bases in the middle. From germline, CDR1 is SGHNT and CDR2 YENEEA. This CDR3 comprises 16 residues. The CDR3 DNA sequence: TGTGCCAGCAGCTTAGAGGGGTTCGGGCATCCCAGGGCCCAGCATTTT. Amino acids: CASSLEGFGHPRAQHF. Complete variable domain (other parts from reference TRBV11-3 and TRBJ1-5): EAGVVQSPRYKIIEKKQPVAFWCNPISGHNTLYWYLQNLGQGPELLIRYENEEAVDDSQLPKDRFSAERLKGVDSTLKIQPAELGDSAVYLCASSLEGFGHPRAQHFGDGTRLSIL.

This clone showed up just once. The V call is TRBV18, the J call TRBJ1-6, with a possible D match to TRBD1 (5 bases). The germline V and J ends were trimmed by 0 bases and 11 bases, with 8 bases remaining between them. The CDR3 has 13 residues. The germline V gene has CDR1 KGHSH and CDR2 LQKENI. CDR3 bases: TGTGCCAGCTCACCACCGGCAGGGCCACCCCTCCACTTT. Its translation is CASSPPAGPPLHF. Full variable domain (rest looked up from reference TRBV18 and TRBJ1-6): NAGVMQNPRHLVRRRGQEARLRCSPMKGHSHVYWYRQLPEEGLKFMVYLQKENIIDESGMPKERFSAEFPKEGPSILRIQQVVRGDSAAYFCASSPPAGPPLHFGNGTRLTVT.

In nucleotides, the CDR3 is TGTGCCAGCAGCCCTTCCACGGGGGATACGCAGTATTTT. Translated, it gives CASSPSTGDTQYF. This sequence joins TRBV7-3 and TRBJ2-3; tentative D call: TRBD2 (5 bases). The V gene's germline CDR1 is SGHTA and CDR2 FQGTGA. Trimming pared 5 bases from V and 6 bases from J, leaving 12 bases between. The CDR3 length is 13 residues.

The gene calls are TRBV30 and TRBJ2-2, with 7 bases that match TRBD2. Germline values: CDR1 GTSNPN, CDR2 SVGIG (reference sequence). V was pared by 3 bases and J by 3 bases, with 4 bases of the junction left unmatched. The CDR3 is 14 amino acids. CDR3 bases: TGTGCCTGGAGCAGGGAGGGGTACACCGGGGAGCTGTTTTTT. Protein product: CAWSREGYTGELFF. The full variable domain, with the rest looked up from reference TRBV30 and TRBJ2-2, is SQTIHQWPATLVQPVGSPLSLECTVEGTSNPNLYWYRQAAGRGLQLLFYSVGIGQISSEVPQNLSASRPQDRQFILSSKKLLLSDSGFYLCAWSREGYTGELFFGEGSRLTVL.

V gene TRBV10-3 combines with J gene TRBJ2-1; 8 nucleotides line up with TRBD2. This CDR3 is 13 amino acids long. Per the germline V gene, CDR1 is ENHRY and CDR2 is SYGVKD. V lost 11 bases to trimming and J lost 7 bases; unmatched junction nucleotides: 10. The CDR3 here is CAARGSGANEQFF. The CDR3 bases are TGTGCCGCAAGGGGTAGCGGGGCGAATGAGCAGTTCTTC.

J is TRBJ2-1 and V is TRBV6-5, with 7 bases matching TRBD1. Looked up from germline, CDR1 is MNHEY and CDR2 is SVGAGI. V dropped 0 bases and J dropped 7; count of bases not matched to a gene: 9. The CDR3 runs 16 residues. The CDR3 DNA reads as TGTGCCAGCAGTTACTCTACTAGGACAGGAGGAAATGAGCAGTTCTTC. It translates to CASSYSTRTGGNEQFF.